Listed below are T cell receptor beta chains from one sample, sequenced in a study of blood T cell repertoires in COVID-19. Data came from immunoSEQ multiplex PCR; TCRdb stores just in-frame clones and leaves some out. The profile shows some 130,000 clones, roughly 90% of them singletons. Source material: PBMCs or T cells enriched from blood (not recorded which). Receptors originate from a woman aged 50 to 65 who had recovered from COVID-19. CDR3s include the opening cysteine and the closing phenylalanine or tryptophan. Fields, in order: J gene, V gene, clone size, D gene, CDR3 DNA, CDR3 protein. The D gene is left open where the match is weak. Clone sizes are given selectively: once, few, many, or a class where the clone is expanded.

TRBJ1-1	TRBV2	NA	TRBD1	TGTGCCAGCACTCGGGGACAGGAGAACACTGAAGCTTTCTTT	CASTRGQENTEAFF
TRBJ2-2	TRBV3-1/TRBV3-2	NA	NA	TGTGCCAGCAGCCAACTTAGTTCGACCGGGGAGCTGTTTTTT	CASSQLSSTGELFF
TRBJ1-1	TRBV10-3	NA	NA	TGTGCCATCAAAGGGGTGAACACTGAAGCTTTCTTT	CAIKGVNTEAFF
TRBJ2-5	TRBV3-1/TRBV3-2	NA	NA	TGTGCCAGCAGCCCCTGGGGGCAAGAAGAGACCCAGTACTTC	CASSPWGQEETQYF
TRBJ1-2	TRBV18	NA	NA	TGTGCCAGCTCACCTTCCTGGGACAACAACTATGGCTACACCTTC	CASSPSWDNNYGYTF
TRBJ1-6	TRBV5-1	once	NA	TGCGCCAGCAGCACGGCTGGGCATTCACCCCTCCACTTT	CASSTAGHSPLHF
TRBJ2-7	TRBV11-2	NA	NA	TGTGCCAGCAGCACAGGAAGGGGGTACGAGCAGTACTTC	CASSTGRGYEQYF
TRBJ1-2	TRBV7-2	NA	NA	TGTGCCAGCAGCTTAGGTCGGTCGGAACAGTTGGGCTACACCTTC	CASSLGRSEQLGYTF
TRBJ1-1	TRBV5-1	NA	TRBD1	TGCGCCAGCAGCTATACCGGGACAGGGGTTTCCACTGAAGCTTTCTTT	CASSYTGTGVSTEAFF
TRBJ1-6	TRBV4-1	NA	NA	TGCGCCAGCAGCCTATATGCCGGACCCCTCCACTTT	CASSLYAGPLHF
TRBJ1-1	TRBV12-5	few	NA	TGTGCTAGTGGTCCCCCTCGAGGGGGTGTCACTGAAGCTTTCTTT	CASGPPRGGVTEAFF
TRBJ1-2	TRBV14	NA	TRBD1	TGTGCCAGCAGCCGAGGGCTGACAGGGTCGAGGTTCTATGGCTACACCTTC	CASSRGLTGSRFYGYTF
TRBJ1-6	TRBV21-1	NA	NA	TGTGCCAGCAGCAAAGTTGTATGCCCCATGGGGCTGCGCCTCCACTTT	CASSKVVCPMGLRLHF
TRBJ2-2	TRBV5-4	NA	NA	TGTGCCAGCAGTCCCCGGGGAGGCGGGGAGCTGTTTTTT	CASSPRGGGELFF
TRBJ2-1	TRBV9	once	TRBD1	TGTGCCAGCAGCGGAGGCTGGACAGGGAGCTCCTACAATGAGCAGTTCTTC	CASSGGWTGSSYNEQFF
TRBJ2-7	TRBV5-6	NA	NA	TGTGCCAGCAGCTTGGCAGGGAATCACTACGAGCAGTACTTC	CASSLAGNHYEQYF
TRBJ2-7	TRBV6-5	NA	NA	TGTGCCAGCAGTTACGGCGGGCGGAGCTCCTACGAGCAGTACTTC	CASSYGGRSSYEQYF
TRBJ2-7	TRBV11-2	NA	TRBD1	TGTGCCAGCAGCTTAGTTGGGGGGACAGGGTCCTCGGGGAGGTACGAGCAGTACTTC	CASSLVGGTGSSGRYEQYF
TRBJ2-7	TRBV5-1	NA	NA	TGCGCCAGCAGCGGACGGGGTAGCGAGCAGTACTTC	CASSGRGSEQYF
TRBJ2-7	TRBV24-1	NA	TRBD1	TGTGCCACCAGTGAAGGACAGGGGTCCTACGAGCAGTACTTC	CATSEGQGSYEQYF
TRBJ1-5	TRBV5-5	NA	NA	TGTGCCAGCAGCCTCTTGGACAGACCTAATCAGCCCCAGCATTTT	CASSLLDRPNQPQHF
TRBJ1-2	TRBV7-9	NA	TRBD1	TGTGCCAGCAGCCCAAGAACAGGGGCGATTGGCTACACCTTC	CASSPRTGAIGYTF
TRBJ1-3	TRBV4-3	NA	NA	TGCGCCAGCAGCCAATCCCTAGTCGGAAACACCATATATTTT	CASSQSLVGNTIYF
TRBJ2-1	TRBV4-1	NA	TRBD1	TGCGCCAGCAGTCCCGGGACAGGGTGGGATGAGCAGTTCTTC	CASSPGTGWDEQFF
TRBJ2-5	TRBV7-2	NA	NA	TGTGCCAGCAGCTCAAGCGGGGAGACCCAGTACTTC	CASSSSGETQYF
TRBJ2-2	TRBV3-1/TRBV3-2	NA	NA	TGTGCCAGCAGCCAACTGCTAAGACAGTATCCGCAATCGAACACCGGGGAGCTGTTTTTT	CASSQLLRQYPQSNTGELFF
TRBJ2-3	TRBV11-3	NA	TRBD2	TGTGCCAGCAGCGATAGCGGGGGGGCCACAGATACGCAGTATTTT	CASSDSGGATDTQYF
TRBJ1-4	TRBV11-3	NA	NA	TGTGCCAGCAGCAGACAGGCGGCAGGGGAAAAACTGTTTTTT	CASSRQAAGEKLFF
TRBJ2-7	TRBV5-5	NA	NA	TGTGCCAGCAGCTCGGTGCAGGAACCCTACGAGCAGTACTTC	CASSSVQEPYEQYF
TRBJ2-7	TRBV27	NA	NA	TGTGCCAGCAGCCCCTTGATCGGTATGGCGGCCTACGAGCAGTACTTC	CASSPLIGMAAYEQYF
TRBJ2-5	TRBV29-1	few	TRBD2	TGCAGCGGGACCCCTAGCGGGGGAGAGACCCAGTACTTC	CSGTPSGGETQYF
TRBJ2-7	TRBV30	NA	NA	TGTGCCTGGAGTACGCCCGGGACTGGGCGGTACGAGCAGTACTTC	CAWSTPGTGRYEQYF
TRBJ2-7	TRBV7-9	NA	TRBD1	TGTGCCAGCAGCTCCCCGGGACAGGGGCGCTACGAGCAGTACTTC	CASSSPGQGRYEQYF
TRBJ1-1	TRBV9	NA	TRBD1	TGTGCCAGCAGCGTAGACACCGGGACAGGGGGCGGGCACACTGAAGCTTTCTTT	CASSVDTGTGGGHTEAFF
TRBJ1-5	TRBV7-9	NA	TRBD1	TGTGCCAGCAGCATAGACAGGGGCCCTCAGCCCCAGCATTTT	CASSIDRGPQPQHF
TRBJ2-5	TRBV10-2	NA	TRBD1	TGCGCCAGCAGGGAACAGGGGGCTACGGAGACCCAGTACTTC	CASREQGATETQYF
TRBJ2-7	TRBV4-2	NA	NA	TGTGCCAGCAGCCAGGACCGGGGGAGCTCCTACGAGCAGTACTTC	CASSQDRGSSYEQYF
TRBJ2-2	TRBV19	NA	TRBD2	TGTGCCAGTAGTCCGGGACTAGCGGGGGGGCTTCGGACCGGGGAGCTGTTTTTT	CASSPGLAGGLRTGELFF
TRBJ1-2	TRBV7-2	NA	NA	TGTGCCAGCAGCTACAGGGTCCGGGGGGATGGCTACACCTTC	CASSYRVRGDGYTF